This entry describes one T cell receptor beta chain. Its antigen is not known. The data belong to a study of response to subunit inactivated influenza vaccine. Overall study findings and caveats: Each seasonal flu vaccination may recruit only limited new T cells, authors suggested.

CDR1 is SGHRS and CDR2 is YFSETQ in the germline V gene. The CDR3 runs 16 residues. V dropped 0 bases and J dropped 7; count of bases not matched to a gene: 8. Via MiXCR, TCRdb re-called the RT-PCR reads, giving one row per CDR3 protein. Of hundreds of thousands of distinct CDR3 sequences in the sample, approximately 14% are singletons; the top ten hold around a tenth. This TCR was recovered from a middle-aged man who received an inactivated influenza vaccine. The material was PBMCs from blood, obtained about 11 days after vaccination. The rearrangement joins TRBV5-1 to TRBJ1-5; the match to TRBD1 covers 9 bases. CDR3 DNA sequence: TGCGCCAGCAGCTTGGCGGGGACAGGGAGGGGCCAGCCCCAGCATTTT. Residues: CASSLAGTGRGQPQHF.